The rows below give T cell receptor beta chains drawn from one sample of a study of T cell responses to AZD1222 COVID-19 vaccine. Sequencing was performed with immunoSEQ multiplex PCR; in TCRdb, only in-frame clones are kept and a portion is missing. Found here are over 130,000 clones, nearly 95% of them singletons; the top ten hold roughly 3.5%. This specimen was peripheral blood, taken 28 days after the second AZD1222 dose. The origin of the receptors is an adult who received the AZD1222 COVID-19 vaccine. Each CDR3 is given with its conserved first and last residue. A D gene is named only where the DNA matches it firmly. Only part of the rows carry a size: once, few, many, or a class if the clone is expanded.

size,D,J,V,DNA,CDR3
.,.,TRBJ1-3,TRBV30,TGTGCCTGGAGTGTGGGCAGTCGTGGGGCTGGAAACACCATATATTTT,CAWSVGSRGAGNTIYF
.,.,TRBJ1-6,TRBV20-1,TGCAGTGCTAGTTGGGGGATTGGGTCCTATAATTCACCCCTCCACTTT,CSASWGIGSYNSPLHF
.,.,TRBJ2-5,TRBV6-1,TGTGCCAGCAGTGATGCTGAGACCCAGTACTTC,CASSDAETQYF
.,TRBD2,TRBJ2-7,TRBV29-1,TGCAGCGTCGGACTAGCGGGAGTAGAGCAGTACTTC,CSVGLAGVEQYF
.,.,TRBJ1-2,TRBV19,TGTGCCAGTAGTATAGCGACGGCTTGGGGAGAGGGCTACACCTTC,CASSIATAWGEGYTF
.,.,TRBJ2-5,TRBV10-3,TGTGCCATCAGTGATGGCAGGGGAGAGACCCAGTACTTC,CAISDGRGETQYF
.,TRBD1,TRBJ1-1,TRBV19,TGTGCCAGTAGTACTTGGGACAGGGGGCGAACTGAAGCTTTCTTT,CASSTWDRGRTEAFF
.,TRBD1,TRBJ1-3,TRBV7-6,TGTGCCAGCAGCCTGGGTGGACAGGGGGCCGCAGGAAACACCATATATTTT,CASSLGGQGAAGNTIYF
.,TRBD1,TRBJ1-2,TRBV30,TGTGCCTGGAGCGCAGGGGGCTATGGCTACACCTTC,CAWSAGGYGYTF
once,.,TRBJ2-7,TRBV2,TGTGCCAGCAGTGCTCTTAGTTCCTACGAGCAGTACTTC,CASSALSSYEQYF
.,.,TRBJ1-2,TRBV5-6,TGTGCCAGCAGCCTCAGGGTGAACTATGGCTACACCTTC,CASSLRVNYGYTF
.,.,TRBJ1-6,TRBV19,TGTGCCAGTAGTATCTGGACACCGAGCTCCTATAATTCACCCCTCCACTTT,CASSIWTPSSYNSPLHF
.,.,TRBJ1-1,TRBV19,TGTGCCAGTAGTCCAGGGAGAAACACTGAAGCTTTCTTT,CASSPGRNTEAFF
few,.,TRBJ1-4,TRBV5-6,TGTGCCAGCAGCGTGCAGGGGACGGGGTCCGGAAAACTGTTTTTT,CASSVQGTGSGKLFF
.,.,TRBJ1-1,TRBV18,TGTGCCAGCTCACCAAGGGGAGAGGACACTGAAGCTTTCTTT,CASSPRGEDTEAFF
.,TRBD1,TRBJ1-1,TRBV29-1,TGCAGCGTCTTTCCCCTGGGACAGACGAACACTGAAGCTTTCTTT,CSVFPLGQTNTEAFF
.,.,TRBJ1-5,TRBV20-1,TGCAGTGCTAGTTCGGAGAGGAGCAATCAGCCCCAGCATTTT,CSASSERSNQPQHF
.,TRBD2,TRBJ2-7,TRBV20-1,TGCAGTGCCAGTCCTAGCGGGAGCTCCTACGAGCAGTACTTC,CSASPSGSSYEQYF
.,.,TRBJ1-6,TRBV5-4,TGTGCCAGCAGCTTTGTCAGGTCACCCCTTCAGACCACCTATAATTCACCCCTCCACTTT,CASSFVRSPLQTTYNSPLHF
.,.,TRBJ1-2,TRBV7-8,TGTGCCAGCAGCGGGCAGGCTCGCGCGGGCCGGGGCTACACCTTC,CASSGQARAGRGYTF
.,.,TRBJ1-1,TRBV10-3,TGTGCCATCAGTGAGGGGTCGGGGGAAACTGAAGCTTTCTTT,CAISEGSGETEAFF
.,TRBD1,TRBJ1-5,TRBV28,TGTGCCAGCAGTTCCTCCGACGGGACAGGGAATCAGCCCCAGCATTTT,CASSSSDGTGNQPQHF
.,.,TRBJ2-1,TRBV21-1,TGTGCCAGCAGCAAACCGAAAACTACCGACTCCCCCGAGCAGTTCTTC,CASSKPKTTDSPEQFF
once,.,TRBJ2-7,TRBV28,TGTGCCAGCAGTTTCCCGACGGCCTCCTACGAGCAGTACTTC,CASSFPTASYEQYF
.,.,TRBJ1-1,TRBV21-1,TGTGCCAGCAGCCCCCGCCACCCAAACTACGGGGACACTGAAGCTTTCTTT,CASSPRHPNYGDTEAFF
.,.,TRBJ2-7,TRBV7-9,TGTGCCAGCAGCTTATTCGGGTACGAGCAGTACTTC,CASSLFGYEQYF
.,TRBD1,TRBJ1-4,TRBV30,TGTGCCTGGAGCCGGGACAGGTTTGGAAAACTGTTTTTT,CAWSRDRFGKLFF
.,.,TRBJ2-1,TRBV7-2,TGTGCCAGCAGCTTATTGACAGGCGCGAACAAGGGGAATGAGCAGTTCTTC,CASSLLTGANKGNEQFF
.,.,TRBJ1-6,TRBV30,TGTGCCTGGAGTGTGGGATCACCCCTCCACTTT,CAWSVGSPLHF
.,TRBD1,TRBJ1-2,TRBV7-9,TGTGCCAGCAGCTTCCGACAGGGAGGCACCCCCGAGGATGGCTACACCTTC,CASSFRQGGTPEDGYTF
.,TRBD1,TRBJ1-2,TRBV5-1,TGCGCCAGCAGCTCACAGGACAGGGGCCAGTTTGGCTACACCTTC,CASSSQDRGQFGYTF
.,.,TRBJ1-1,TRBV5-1,TGCGCCAGCAGCTTGGAGATGGCAGGGATAACTGAAGCTTTCTTT,CASSLEMAGITEAFF
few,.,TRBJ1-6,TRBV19,TGTGCCAGTAGTATGGGCACCGCGGGGGTTTCACCCCTCCACTTT,CASSMGTAGVSPLHF
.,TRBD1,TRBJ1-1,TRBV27,TGTGCCAGCAGTTTATTCCGGGACAGGGGGAACACTGAAGCTTTCTTT,CASSLFRDRGNTEAFF
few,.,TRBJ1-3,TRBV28,TGTGCCAGCAGTTTAACCAGGGTGCTCGGAAACACCATATATTTT,CASSLTRVLGNTIYF
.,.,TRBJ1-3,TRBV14,TGTGCCAGCAGCCAAGAAAGGAGCCGGGGAAACACCATATATTTT,CASSQERSRGNTIYF
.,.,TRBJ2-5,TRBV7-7,TGTGCTAGCAGCTTATTATCGGGCCCCCTCGGGGAGACCCAGTACTTC,CASSLLSGPLGETQYF
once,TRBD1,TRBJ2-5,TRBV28,TGTGCCAGCAGCTCTACAGGGGCCATAGGGGGGACCCAGTACTTC,CASSSTGAIGGTQYF
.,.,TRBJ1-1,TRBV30,TGTGCCTGGAGTGTTGACAGCGACCCGCCTGAAGCTTTCTTT,CAWSVDSDPPEAFF
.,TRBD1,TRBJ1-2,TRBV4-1,TGCGCCAGCAGCCATACTCCGACAGGGGACTATGGCTACACCTTC,CASSHTPTGDYGYTF
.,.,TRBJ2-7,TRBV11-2,TGTGCCAGCAGCCCTGGTTGGGAGAGCTACGAGCAGTACTTC,CASSPGWESYEQYF
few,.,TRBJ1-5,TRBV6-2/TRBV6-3,TGTGCCAGCAGTTACTCGGTCTGGACAGATCAGCCCCAGCATTTT,CASSYSVWTDQPQHF
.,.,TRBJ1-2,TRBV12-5,TGTGCTAGTGGTTTGGAACCCTGGGTTTATGGCTACACCTTC,CASGLEPWVYGYTF
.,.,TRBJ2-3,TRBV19,TGTGCCAGTAGTATACCGGGGCTAACAGATACGCAGTATTTT,CASSIPGLTDTQYF
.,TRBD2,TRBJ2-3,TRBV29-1,TGCAGCGTTGAAGGCGGGAGAGGCACAGATACGCAGTATTTT,CSVEGGRGTDTQYF
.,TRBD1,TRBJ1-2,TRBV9,TGTGCCAGCAGCGTAGGGACAGGGAATTATGGCTACACCTTC,CASSVGTGNYGYTF
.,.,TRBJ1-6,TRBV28,TGTGCCAGCAGTTTATTCAGCAATAATTCACCCCTCCACTTT,CASSLFSNNSPLHF
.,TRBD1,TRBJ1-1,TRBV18,TGTGCCAGCTCGACAGGGGCCACTGAAGCTTTCTTT,CASSTGATEAFF
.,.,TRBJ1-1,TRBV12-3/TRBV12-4,TGTGCCAGCAGTTTAGTAGGGACCACTGAAGCTTTCTTT,CASSLVGTTEAFF
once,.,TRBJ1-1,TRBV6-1,TGTGCCAGCAGTGGAGTACTGTTGGCAGGGCAAGATGAAGCTTTCTTT,CASSGVLLAGQDEAFF
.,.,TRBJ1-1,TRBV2,TGTGCCAGCCCCCGCAAGGGCTTGGTGAACACTGAAGCTTTCTTT,CASPRKGLVNTEAFF
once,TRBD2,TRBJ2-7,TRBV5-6,TGTGCCAGCAGCTTGGCACTTAACCCGGGAGGCCCATCCTACGAGCAGTACTTC,CASSLALNPGGPSYEQYF
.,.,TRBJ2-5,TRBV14,TGTGCCAGCAGCCAAGAGTTTACAGGGAGACGGGAGACCCAGTACTTC,CASSQEFTGRRETQYF
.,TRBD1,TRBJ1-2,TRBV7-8,TGTGCCAGCAGCGCCGGGACAGGGTATGGCTACACCTTC,CASSAGTGYGYTF
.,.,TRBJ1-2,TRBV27,TGTGCCAGCAGTTTAACAGGGCTCCTCTCCGGCTACACCTTC,CASSLTGLLSGYTF
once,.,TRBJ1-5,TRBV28,TGTGCCAGCAGCCGAGACGGGCGGCATCAGCCCCAGCATTTT,CASSRDGRHQPQHF